Below, 20 T cell receptor beta chains from the same sample are listed, as sequenced in a study of blood T cell repertoires in COVID-19. Method: immunoSEQ multiplex PCR; TCRdb's copy keeps in-frame clones and lacks some. The table records around 220,000 clones, 75% to 90% of them present only once. Material for sequencing was PBMCs or T cells enriched from blood (not recorded which). These receptors all come from a woman under 40 with acute COVID-19.

The chain has TRBV6-5 and TRBJ2-1; no clear D. V was shortened by 2 bases and J by 5 bases, with 10 bases between the two germline ends. The CDR3 consists of 14 residues. Germline CDR1 is MNHEY and CDR2 is SVGAGI. The CDR3 loop reads CASSYAPVNNEQFF. The CDR3 DNA reads as TGTGCCAGCAGTTACGCCCCGGTAAACAATGAGCAGTTCTTC.

The CDR3 loop is CASTRDLGSNQPQHF. CDR3 coding DNA: TGTGCCAGTACTCGGGATCTGGGTAGCAATCAGCCCCAGCATTTT. V usage is TRBV19 and J usage is TRBJ1-5; D ambiguous. Germline V gives CDR1 LNHDA, CDR2 SQIVND (reference sequence). The CDR3 length is 15 residues. V was clipped by 7 bases and J by 0 bases, with 13 bases between them.

The chain is built from TRBV2 and TRBJ1-3; TRBD1 matches 10 bases. J gave up 0 bases and V 6 bases, and 5 bases lay outside the gene matches. The CDR3 runs to 16 residues. Germline V gives CDR1 SNHLY, CDR2 FYNNEI. The CDR3 DNA is TGTGCCAGCAGCCCGGACAGGGGGGACTCTGGAAACACCATATATTTT. This codes for CASSPDRGDSGNTIYF. Complete variable domain (other parts from reference TRBV2 and TRBJ1-3): EPEVTQTPSHQVTQMGQEVILRCVPISNHLYFYWYRQILGQKVEFLVSFYNNEISEKSEIFDDQFSVERPDGSNFTLKIRSTKLEDSAMYFCASSPDRGDSGNTIYFGEGSWLTVV.

The chain employs TRBV19 and TRBJ2-3; no clear D gene. The CDR3 is 13 residues long. In germline, CDR1 is LNHDA, CDR2 SQIVND (reference sequence). Trimming pared 2 bases from V and 5 bases from J, leaving 8 bases between. CDR3 loop: CASSIYPEDTQYF. CDR3 in DNA: TGTGCCAGTAGTATATATCCAGAAGATACGCAGTATTTT.

The V call is TRBV28, the J call TRBJ1-5; D perhaps matches TRBD1 (5 bases). V shed 3 bases and J shed 0 bases, with 12 bases lying between them. This CDR3 has 16 amino acids. Germline assignment: CDR1 MDHEN and CDR2 SYDVKM. CDR3 coding DNA: TGTGCCAGCAGTTTGGGGGGTGTTCATAGCAATCAGCCCCAGCATTTT. Protein product: CASSLGGVHSNQPQHF. The full variable domain, rest sourced from reference TRBV28 and TRBJ1-5, is DVKVTQSSRYLVKRTGEKVFLECVQDMDHENMFWYRQDPGLGLRLIYFSYDVKMKEKGDIPEGYSVSREKKERFSLILESASTNQTSMYLCASSLGGVHSNQPQHFGDGTRLSIL.

The chain combines TRBV27 with TRBJ2-3, with 13 bases lining up with TRBD2. Trimming cost V 5 bases and J 2 bases; bases outside gene matches: 7. Per the germline V gene, CDR1 is MNHEY and CDR2 is SMNVEV (reference sequence). The CDR3 is 17 amino acids. The CDR3 here is CASSPLGLAGITDTQYF. CDR3 in DNA: TGTGCCAGCAGTCCCCTGGGACTAGCGGGAATCACAGATACGCAGTATTTT.

This clone has more than one count but fewer than ten. The chain employs TRBV2 and TRBJ1-2; D is unresolved. CDR3 size: 13 residues. Trimming left V 3 bases short and J 4 bases short, with 9 bases between. Germline CDR1 reads SNHLY; CDR2 reads FYNNEI. The CDR3 here is CASSERNRYGYTF. CDR3 in DNA: TGTGCCAGCAGTGAGAGGAATCGCTATGGCTACACCTTC.

The chain couples TRBV7-9 to TRBJ1-1; 7 positions agree with TRBD1. The germline gives CDR1 SEHNR, CDR2 FQNEAQ (reference sequence). The CDR3 length is 14 residues. V was pared by 2 bases and J by 4 bases, with 4 bases of the junction left unmatched. CDR3 in DNA: TGTGCCAGCAGCTTAACAGGGGCGCCCACTGAAGCTTTCTTT. It codes for CASSLTGAPTEAFF. The entire variable domain, with the rest obtained from reference TRBV7-9 and TRBJ1-1, is as follows: DTGVSQNPRHKITKRGQNVTFRCDPISEHNRLYWYRQTLGQGPEFLTYFQNEAQLEKSRLLSDRFSAERPKGSFSTLEIQRTEQGDSAMYLCASSLTGAPTEAFFGQGTRLTVV.

This clone has a handful of counts. The chain combines TRBV6-5 with TRBJ1-6; D perhaps matches TRBD1 (5 bases). Germline loops: CDR1 MNHEY, CDR2 SVGAGI. V dropped 2 bases and J dropped 7 bases, with 12 bases sitting between them. The CDR3 contains 15 residues. CDR3 DNA sequence: TGTGCCAGCAGTTACGGGGCCAGGCCGAATTCACCCCTCCACTTT. Its protein product is CASSYGARPNSPLHF.

This sequence joins TRBV28 and TRBJ1-2; 8 bases line up with TRBD1. J lost 5 bases, V lost 4 bases, and 15 bases had no gene match. This CDR3 comprises 17 residues. Germline V gene sequence: CDR1 MDHEN, CDR2 SYDVKM. CDR3 DNA: TGTGCCAGCAGTTCGAACTCAGGGGGCCCTGTTGGATATGGCTACACCTTC. Translated, it gives CASSSNSGGPVGYGYTF.

The chain links TRBV4-1 to TRBJ2-1; D is perhaps TRBD2 (6 bases). CDR1 is MGHRA and CDR2 is YSYEKL in the germline V gene. The CDR3 has 16 residues. V lost 1 base, J lost 0 bases, and 10 bases lay in between. The CDR3 region has the DNA TGCGCCAGCAGCCAAGCCCCTAGCGTCTCCTACAATGAGCAGTTCTTC. Encoded protein: CASSQAPSVSYNEQFF.

The CDR3 region is CASSLEKSNQPQHF. The CDR3 region has the DNA TGTGCCAGCAGTCTGGAGAAGAGCAATCAGCCCCAGCATTTT. The gene calls are TRBV2 and TRBJ1-5; unclear D gene. Germline V gene lookup returns CDR1 SNHLY and CDR2 FYNNEI. CDR3 length: 14 residues. Trimming removed 5 bases from V and 1 base from J, with 9 bases in between.

The genes are TRBV3-1 (or the pseudogene TRBV3-2) and TRBJ2-3, with TRBD2 matching 8 bases. V shed 6 bases and J 1 base; nucleotides not matched to a gene: 9. The CDR3 extends over 16 amino acids. Germline loops: CDR1 LGHDT, CDR2 YNNKEL (reference sequence). CDR3 bases: TGTGCCAGCAGTCACAGAAGCGGGGGTGGCACAGATACGCAGTATTTT. This gives the protein CASSHRSGGGTDTQYF.

This clone showed up just a few times. This chain links TRBV11-2 with TRBJ2-7; 7 bases align to TRBD2. The CDR3 loop spans 16 amino acids. The V segment lost 5 bases and the J segment 6 bases; nucleotides outside the gene matches: 16. Germline lookup yields CDR1 SGHAT and CDR2 FQNNGV. The CDR3 spells CASSLPGGFQGIEQYF. CDR3 in DNA: TGTGCCAGCAGCCTTCCGGGGGGTTTTCAAGGAATCGAGCAGTACTTC.

The chain employs TRBV5-1 and TRBJ2-4; D call uncertain. In germline, CDR1 is SGHRS, CDR2 YFSETQ. The V gene lost 0 bases and the J gene lost 5 bases, with 12 bases spanning the gap. The CDR3 consists of 15 residues. CDR3 nucleotides: TGCGCCAGCAGCTTGGGCCAGTCGAGGCAAAACATTCAGTACTTC. Its protein is CASSLGQSRQNIQYF.

This clone was recorded only once. J is TRBJ2-3 and V is TRBV3-1 (or the pseudogene TRBV3-2); TRBD1 agrees at 7 bases. J was trimmed by 2 bases and V by 3 bases; bases with no gene match: 5. The CDR3 extends over 15 amino acids. Germline V CDR1 and CDR2: LGHDT, YNNKEL (reference sequence). CDR3 amino acids: CASSHLTGTTDTQYF. As DNA, the CDR3 is TGTGCCAGCAGCCACCTGACAGGGACCACAGATACGCAGTATTTT.

The chain carries TRBV2 and TRBJ2-1; 15 positions match TRBD2. This CDR3 has 17 amino acids. CDR1 and CDR2 (germline): SNHLY, FYNNEI. J gave up 1 base and V 5 bases, and 3 bases lay outside the gene matches. The CDR3 here is CASSRGTSGRSYNEQFF. The DNA of the CDR3 is TGTGCCAGCAGTCGCGGGACTAGCGGGAGGTCCTACAATGAGCAGTTCTTC.

The gene calls are TRBV6-6 and TRBJ2-1; TRBD1 matches 8 bases. The CDR3 extends over 13 amino acids. In germline, CDR1 is MNHNY, CDR2 SVGAGI (reference sequence). V dropped 6 bases and J dropped 8; count of bases not matched to a gene: 6. The CDR3 loop reads CASRPLTGDEQFF. Written as DNA, the CDR3 is TGTGCCAGCAGGCCATTGACAGGGGATGAGCAGTTCTTC.

This chain uses TRBV27 with TRBJ1-2, with D possibly TRBD1 on 5 matching bases. CDR3 length equals 17 residues. V dropped 5 bases and J dropped 4 bases, with 23 bases sitting between them. Per germline, CDR1 MNHEY and CDR2 SMNVEV (reference sequence). The CDR3 DNA is TGTGCCAGCAGTCCACACCCGGGACGAGAGCGGGGCTATGGCTACACCTTC. It specifies CASSPHPGRERGYGYTF.

The chain combines TRBV5-4 with TRBJ2-1; 9 bases match TRBD1. With V trimmed by 0 bases and J by 6 bases, 4 bases remained unmatched. The CDR3 contains 15 residues. Germline values: CDR1 SGHNT, CDR2 YYREEE (reference sequence). The CDR3 bases are TGTGCCAGCAGCTTGGGACAGGGGGGGTTCAATGAGCAGTTCTTC. Translated: CASSLGQGGFNEQFF.